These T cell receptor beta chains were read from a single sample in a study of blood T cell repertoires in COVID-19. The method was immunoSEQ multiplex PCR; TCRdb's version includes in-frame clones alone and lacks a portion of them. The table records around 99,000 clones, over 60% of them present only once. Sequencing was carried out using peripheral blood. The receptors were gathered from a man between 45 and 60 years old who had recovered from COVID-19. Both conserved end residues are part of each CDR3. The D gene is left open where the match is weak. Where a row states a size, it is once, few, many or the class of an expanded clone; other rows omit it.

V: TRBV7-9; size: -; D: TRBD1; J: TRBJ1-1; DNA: TGTGCCAGCACCATAGCAGGGGGTGAGGCTTTCTTT; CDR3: CASTIAGGEAFF
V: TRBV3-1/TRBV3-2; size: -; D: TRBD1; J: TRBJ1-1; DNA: TGTGCCAGCAGCCAAAGACAGGGACTAGGTGCTTTCTTT; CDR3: CASSQRQGLGAFF
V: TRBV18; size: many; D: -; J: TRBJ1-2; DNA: TGTGCCAGCTCACCACCGGCCACCACCAGGGGAGTGGGCTATGGCTACACCTTC; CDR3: CASSPPATTRGVGYGYTF
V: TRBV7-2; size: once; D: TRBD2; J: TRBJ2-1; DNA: TGTGCCAGCAGCTCCGCGGGACTAGCGGGAGATGAGCAGTTCTTC; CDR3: CASSSAGLAGDEQFF
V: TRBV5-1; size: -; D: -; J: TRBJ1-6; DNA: TGCGCCAGCAGCTGGTCGACAGGATCCAATTCACCCCTCCACTTT; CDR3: CASSWSTGSNSPLHF
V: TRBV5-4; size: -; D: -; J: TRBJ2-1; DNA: TGTGCCAGCAGCTCCCCCGTTATAGGGGTTATTGGTGAGCAGTTCTTC; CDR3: CASSSPVIGVIGEQFF
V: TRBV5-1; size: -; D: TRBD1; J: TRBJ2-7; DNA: TGCGCCAGCAGCTTGGGCAGGGGGCACCCCTACGAGCAGTACTTC; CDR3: CASSLGRGHPYEQYF
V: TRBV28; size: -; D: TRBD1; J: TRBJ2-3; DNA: TGTGCCAGCAGTCGGAGACAGGGCCAAGGGACAGATACGCAGTATTTT; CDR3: CASSRRQGQGTDTQYF
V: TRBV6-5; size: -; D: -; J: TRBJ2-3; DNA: TGTGCCTGCAGAAAGGGGGAATCCACAGATACGCAGTATTTT; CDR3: CACRKGESTDTQYF
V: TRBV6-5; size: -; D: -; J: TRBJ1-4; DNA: TGTGCCAGCAGTTTTGACAGAGGATTAGGTGAAAAACTGTTTTTT; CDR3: CASSFDRGLGEKLFF
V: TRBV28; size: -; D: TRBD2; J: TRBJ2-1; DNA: TGTGCCAGCCCACCGGGACTAGCGGGAGTAAGGGCTTCCTACAATGAGCAGTTCTTC; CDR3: CASPPGLAGVRASYNEQFF
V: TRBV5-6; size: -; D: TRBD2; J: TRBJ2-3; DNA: TGTGCCAGCAGACGTCCCCAGCGGGGGGTCACAGATACGCAGTATTTT; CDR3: CASRRPQRGVTDTQYF
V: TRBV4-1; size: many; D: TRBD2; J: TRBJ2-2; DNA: TGCGCCAGCAGCCAAGAGGGGCTGGCGGGAGTTGGGATGGGGGAGCTGTTTTTT; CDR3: CASSQEGLAGVGMGELFF
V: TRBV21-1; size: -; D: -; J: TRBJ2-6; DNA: TGTGCCAGCAGCAAAGGGGGGCAGATCTCTGGGGCCAACGTCCTGACTTTC; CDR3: CASSKGGQISGANVLTF
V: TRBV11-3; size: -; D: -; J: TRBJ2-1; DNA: TGTGCCAGCAGCTTAGCCGGGACAAAAAACAATGAGCAGTTCTTC; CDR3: CASSLAGTKNNEQFF
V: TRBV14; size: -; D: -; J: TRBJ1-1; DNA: TGTGCCAGCAGCCAAGTCATGAACACTGAAGCTTTCTTT; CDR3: CASSQVMNTEAFF
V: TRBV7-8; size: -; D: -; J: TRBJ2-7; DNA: TGTGCCAGCAGCCCCTACCCGAAAGACTACCCGGGCGAGCAGTACTTC; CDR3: CASSPYPKDYPGEQYF
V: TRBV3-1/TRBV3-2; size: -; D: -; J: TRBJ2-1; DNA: TGTGCCAGCAGCCAGGTACAGTACTCCTACAATGAGCAGTTCTTC; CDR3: CASSQVQYSYNEQFF
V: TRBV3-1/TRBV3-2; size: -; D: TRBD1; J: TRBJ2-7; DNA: TGTGCCAGCAGCCACTCCGGGACAGGGGCCCACGAGCAGTACTTC; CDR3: CASSHSGTGAHEQYF
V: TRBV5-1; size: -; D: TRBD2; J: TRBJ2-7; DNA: TGCGCCAGCAGCATTTCACCGGGACTAGCGGTGAACGAGCAGTACTTC; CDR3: CASSISPGLAVNEQYF
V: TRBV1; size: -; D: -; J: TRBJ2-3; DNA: TGCACCAGCAGCCAAGATAGGGGACTAGCGGGAGGGTTCCCCACAGATACGCAGTATTTT; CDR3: CTSSQDRGLAGGFPTDTQYF
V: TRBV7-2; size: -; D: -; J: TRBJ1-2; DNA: TGTGCCAGCAGCTTAGACTCGGTAATAGGGGCAGTCTCTGGCTACACCTTC; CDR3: CASSLDSVIGAVSGYTF
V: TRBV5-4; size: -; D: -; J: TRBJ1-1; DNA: TGTGCCAGCAGCGCAGTGAACACTGAAGCTTTCTTT; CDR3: CASSAVNTEAFF
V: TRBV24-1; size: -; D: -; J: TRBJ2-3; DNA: TGTGCCACCAAGCCGAAAGGGGCCACAGATACGCAGTATTTT; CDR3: CATKPKGATDTQYF
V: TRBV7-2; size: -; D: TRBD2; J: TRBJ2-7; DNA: TGTGCCAGCAGCTGGACCGGGACTAGCGGGAGCTCCTTCTCCTACGAGCAGTACTTC; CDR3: CASSWTGTSGSSFSYEQYF
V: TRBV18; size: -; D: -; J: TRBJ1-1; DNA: TGTGCCAGCTCGCCAGGCAGGGCATCTGAAGCTTTCTTT; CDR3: CASSPGRASEAFF
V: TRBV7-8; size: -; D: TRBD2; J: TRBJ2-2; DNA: TGTGCCAGCAGCTTAGAAAAGCGGGGGGTGACCGGGGAGCTGTTTTTT; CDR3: CASSLEKRGVTGELFF
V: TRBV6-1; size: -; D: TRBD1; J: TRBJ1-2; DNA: TGTGCCAGCAGTGAAACACAGGGGACAGGCTACACCTTC; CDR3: CASSETQGTGYTF
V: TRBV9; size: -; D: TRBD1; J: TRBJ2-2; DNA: TGTGCCAGCAGCGTGACATCCGGGACAGGGATTTCCATGGCCGGGGAGCTGTTTTTT; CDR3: CASSVTSGTGISMAGELFF
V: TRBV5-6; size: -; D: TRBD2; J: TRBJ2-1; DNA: TGTGCCAGCAGCTTGACGAGCGGGGGTTACAATGAGCAGTTCTTC; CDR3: CASSLTSGGYNEQFF
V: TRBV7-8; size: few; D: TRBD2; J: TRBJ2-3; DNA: TGTGCCAGCAGCGGGCTAGCGGGAGGGGGCACAGATACGCAGTATTTT; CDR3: CASSGLAGGGTDTQYF
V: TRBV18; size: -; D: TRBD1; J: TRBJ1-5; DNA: TGTGCCAGCTCACCAGGAACAGGGGTCGACAATCAGCCCCAGCATTTT; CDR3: CASSPGTGVDNQPQHF
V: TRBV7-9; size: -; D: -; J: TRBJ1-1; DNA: TGTGCCAGCAGCTTAACGGACAAGAACACTGAAGCTTTCTTT; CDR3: CASSLTDKNTEAFF
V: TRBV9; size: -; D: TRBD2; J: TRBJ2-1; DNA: TGTGCCAGCAGCTCCCAGCGGGAGGGCCCCAATGAGCAGTTCTTC; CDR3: CASSSQREGPNEQFF
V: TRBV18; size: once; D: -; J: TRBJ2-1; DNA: TGTGCCAGCTCACCCGACATTTACAATGAGCAGTTCTTC; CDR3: CASSPDIYNEQFF
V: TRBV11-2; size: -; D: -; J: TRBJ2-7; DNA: TGTGCCAGCAGCCGGAGCCTTACCTACGAGCAGTACTTC; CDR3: CASSRSLTYEQYF
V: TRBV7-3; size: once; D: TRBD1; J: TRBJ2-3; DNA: TGTGCCAGCAGCCGCGGGACAGGGGAGGGAGATACGCAGTATTTT; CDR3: CASSRGTGEGDTQYF
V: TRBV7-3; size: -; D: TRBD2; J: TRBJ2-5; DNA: TGTGCCAGCAGTCAAGCGGGAGGGAATGCGGAGACCCAGTACTTC; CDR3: CASSQAGGNAETQYF
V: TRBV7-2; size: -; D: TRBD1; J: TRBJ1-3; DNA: TGTGCCAGCAGCTTGGCGCGACAGGGAAAGGCGAACACCATATATTTT; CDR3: CASSLARQGKANTIYF
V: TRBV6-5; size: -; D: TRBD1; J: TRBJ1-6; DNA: TGTGCCAGCAGCAGGACAGGGGTAAATCCACCACCCCTCCACTTT; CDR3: CASSRTGVNPPPLHF
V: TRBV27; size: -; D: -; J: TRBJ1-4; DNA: TGTGCCAGCAGACCACACGCTAATTCAGGGTCCCCTAATGAAAAACTGTTTTTT; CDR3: CASRPHANSGSPNEKLFF
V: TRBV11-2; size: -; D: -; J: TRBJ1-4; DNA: TGTGCCAGCAGGGTCGGAGGGACGGGTGAAAAACTGTTTTTT; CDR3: CASRVGGTGEKLFF
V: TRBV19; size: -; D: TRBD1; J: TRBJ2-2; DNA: TGTGCCAGTAAGGAGAGGGGGCGGCCTTCCGGGGAGCTGTTTTTT; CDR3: CASKERGRPSGELFF
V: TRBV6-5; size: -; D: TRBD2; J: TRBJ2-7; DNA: TGTGCCAGCAGTTACCGGACGGGACTAGCTGGCTACGAGCAGTACTTC; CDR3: CASSYRTGLAGYEQYF
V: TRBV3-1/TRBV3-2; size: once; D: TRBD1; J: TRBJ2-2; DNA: TGTGCCAGCCGGACCCACAGGGGGGCCGGGGAGCTGTTTTTT; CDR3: CASRTHRGAGELFF
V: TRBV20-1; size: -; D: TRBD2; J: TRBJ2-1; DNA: TGCAGTGCTAGTACGGCGGGAGGGCCCAGGGGAGGGCAGTTCTTC; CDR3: CSASTAGGPRGGQFF
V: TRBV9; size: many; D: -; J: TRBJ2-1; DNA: TGTGCCAGCAGCGCCCGGGACACACACAATGAGCAGTTCTTC; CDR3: CASSARDTHNEQFF
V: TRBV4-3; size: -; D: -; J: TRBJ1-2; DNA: TGCGCCAGCAGCCCAGAGGGTCAGACTTATGGCTACACCTTC; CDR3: CASSPEGQTYGYTF